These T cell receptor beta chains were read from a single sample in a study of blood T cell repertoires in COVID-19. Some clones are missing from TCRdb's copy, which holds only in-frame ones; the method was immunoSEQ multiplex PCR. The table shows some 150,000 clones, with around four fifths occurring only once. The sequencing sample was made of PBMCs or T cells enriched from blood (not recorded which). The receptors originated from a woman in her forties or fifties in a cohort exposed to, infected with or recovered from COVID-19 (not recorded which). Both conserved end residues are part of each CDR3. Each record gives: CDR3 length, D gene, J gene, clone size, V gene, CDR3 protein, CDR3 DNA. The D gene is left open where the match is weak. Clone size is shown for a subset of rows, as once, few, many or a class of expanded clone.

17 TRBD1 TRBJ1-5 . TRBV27 CASSLGRAGGGNQPQHF TGTGCCAGCAGTTTGGGTAGGGCAGGGGGTGGCAATCAGCCCCAGCATTTT
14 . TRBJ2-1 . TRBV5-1 CASSRGRTGDEQFF TGCGCCAGCAGCCGGGGGAGAACGGGGGATGAGCAGTTCTTC
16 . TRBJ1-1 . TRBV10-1 CASSESTVGGIPEAFF TGCGCCAGCAGTGAGTCGACCGTGGGAGGGATCCCTGAAGCTTTCTTT
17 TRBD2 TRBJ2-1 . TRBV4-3 CASSQDGSGGAGDEQFF TGCGCCAGCAGCCAAGATGGTAGCGGGGGGGCCGGGGATGAGCAGTTCTTC
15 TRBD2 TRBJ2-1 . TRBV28 CASSFSGTRSNEQFF TGTGCCAGCAGTTTCTCCGGGACTAGGAGTAATGAGCAGTTCTTC
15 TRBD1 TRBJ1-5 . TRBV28 CASRSDRGINQPQHF TGTGCCAGCCGATCGGACAGGGGAATCAATCAGCCCCAGCATTTT
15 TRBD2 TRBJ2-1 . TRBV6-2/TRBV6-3 CASGSLERGFNEQFF TGTGCCAGCGGTTCTTTAGAGCGGGGCTTCAATGAGCAGTTCTTC
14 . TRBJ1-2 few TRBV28 CASGEQGSLPGYTF TGTGCCAGCGGGGAACAGGGTTCTTTACCAGGCTACACCTTC
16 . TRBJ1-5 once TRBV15 CATSRDRLDSNQPQHF TGTGCCACCAGCAGGGACAGATTAGATAGCAATCAGCCCCAGCATTTT
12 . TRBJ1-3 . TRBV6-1 CASSESRNTIYF TGTGCCAGCAGTGAGTCCAGAAACACCATATATTTT
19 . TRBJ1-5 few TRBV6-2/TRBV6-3 CASSYELWGRVGGNQPQHF TGTGCCAGCAGTTACGAACTCTGGGGGCGGGTGGGTGGCAATCAGCCCCAGCATTTT
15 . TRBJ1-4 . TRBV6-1 CASSEIRTGREKLFF TGTGCCAGCAGTGAAATCCGAACAGGACGGGAAAAACTGTTTTTT
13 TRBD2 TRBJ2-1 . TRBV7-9 CASSLSSGGHGFF TGTGCCAGCAGCTTATCTAGCGGGGGGCATGGGTTCTTC
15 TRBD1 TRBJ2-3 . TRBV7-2 CASSPDRGFTDTQYF TGTGCCAGCAGCCCCGACAGGGGATTCACAGATACGCAGTATTTT
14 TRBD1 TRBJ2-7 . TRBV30 CAWNIQGANYEQYF TGTGCCTGGAACATACAGGGGGCGAACTACGAGCAGTACTTC
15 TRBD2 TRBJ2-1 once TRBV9 CASSTTSGLGNEQFF TGTGCCAGCAGTACGACTAGCGGGCTGGGGAATGAGCAGTTCTTC
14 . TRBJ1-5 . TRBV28 CASRVPPSNQPQHF TGTGCCAGTAGAGTCCCGCCTAGCAATCAGCCCCAGCATTTT
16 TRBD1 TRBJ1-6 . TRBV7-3 CASSLWGTENNSPLHF TGTGCCAGCAGCTTATGGGGGACAGAGAATAATTCACCCCTCCACTTT
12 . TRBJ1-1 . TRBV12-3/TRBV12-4 CASSLNGIEAFF TGTGCCAGCAGTTTAAACGGGATTGAAGCTTTCTTT
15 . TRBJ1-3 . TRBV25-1 CASSEYTDSGNTIYF TGTGCCAGCAGTGAATATACAGACTCTGGAAACACCATATATTTT
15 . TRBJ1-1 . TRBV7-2 CASSLGGTVNTEAFF TGTGCCAGCAGCTTGGGGGGGACGGTGAACACTGAAGCTTTCTTT
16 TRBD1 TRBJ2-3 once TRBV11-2 CASSLDRGYSTDTQYF TGTGCCAGCAGCCTCGACAGGGGTTATAGCACAGATACGCAGTATTTT
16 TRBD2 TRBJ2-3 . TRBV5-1 CASSLDGGAGTDTQYF TGCGCCAGCAGTCTAGACGGGGGGGCCGGGACAGATACGCAGTATTTT
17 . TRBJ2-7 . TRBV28 CASSLQHLQASTYEQYF TGTGCCAGCAGTTTACAACACCTACAGGCGTCCACCTACGAGCAGTACTTC
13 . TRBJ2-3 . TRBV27 CASSFTGLDTQYF TGTGCCAGCAGTTTCACAGGGTTAGATACGCAGTATTTT